Sequencing of this T cell receptor beta chain was carried out in a study of metastatic and nonmetastatic thyroid tumors. There are 11 residues in the CDR3. Per the germline V gene, CDR1 is SGHKS and CDR2 is YYEKEE (reference sequence). V lost 4 bases to trimming and J lost 11 bases, with 12 bases between them. Thyroid surgery took place with no prior treatment in any patient. TCRdb redid the clone calls on the PCR reads using MiXCR. There are about 28,000 clones in the sample; 20% occur only once, and approximately 39% lies in the top ten. This clone was seen many times. The chain combines TRBV5-5 with TRBJ1-1; no definite D call. This sequence was found in a female donor with papillary thyroid cancer or a benign thyroid nodule (not recorded which). Some clones in this sample may be carry-over from other donors' samples. The sequenced sample was blood. The CDR3 DNA follows: TGTGCCAGCAGCCCCGGGCCGGGGGCTTTCTTT. Translation gives CASSPGPGAFF.